These 14 T cell receptor beta chains were all obtained from the same sample, sequenced in a study of OX40 agonist ivuxolimab in advanced cancers. Profiling relied on immunoSEQ multiplex PCR, and the TCRdb table lists in-frame clones only, not all of them. The sample records around 53,000 clones, roughly 84% being singletons. Source: CD4+ or CD8+ T cells sorted from blood, taken in a trial of the OX40 agonist ivuxolimab. These TCRs come from an adult with an advanced solid tumor such as melanoma, head and neck, liver or kidney cancer.

The chain joins TRBV2 to TRBJ2-5, with 9 positions matching TRBD1. Germline loops: CDR1 SNHLY, CDR2 FYNNEI. The length of the CDR3 is 15 residues. With 8 bases clipped from V and 5 bases from J, the junction kept 12 bases outside the gene matches. Here the CDR3 DNA reads TGTGCCAGCCTTTATACAGGGGGCACCGGGGAGACCCAGTACTTC. Its protein is CASLYTGGTGETQYF.

V and J are TRBV2 and TRBJ2-1, with 10 positions matching TRBD2. The CDR3 consists of 15 residues. J was trimmed by 0 bases and V by 6 bases; bases with no gene match: 2. The germline gives CDR1 SNHLY, CDR2 FYNNEI. Here the CDR3 DNA reads TGTGCCAGCAGGGCTAGCGGGAGCTCCTACAATGAGCAGTTCTTC. This codes for CASRASGSSYNEQFF.

The chain couples TRBV7-3 to TRBJ2-3; maybe TRBD1 (6 bases). This CDR3 has 15 amino acids. Germline loops: CDR1 SGHTA, CDR2 FQGTGA. V gave up 6 bases and J gave up 0 bases, with 13 bases separating them. CDR3: CASRFGGASTDTQYF. CDR3 in DNA: TGTGCCAGCAGATTTGGGGGCGCTAGCACAGATACGCAGTATTTT.

The chain combines TRBV9 with TRBJ1-2, with unresolved D. The CDR3 has 12 amino acids. The V gene lost 0 bases and the J gene lost 8 bases, with 8 bases spanning the gap. Germline CDR1 reads SGDLS; CDR2 reads YYNGEE. CDR3 sequence: CASSVGNGGYTF. The CDR3 bases are TGTGCCAGCAGCGTAGGAAATGGGGGCTACACCTTC.

J is TRBJ2-7 and V is TRBV4-2, with 11 bases matching TRBD2. The CDR3 length is 14 residues. CDR1 is LGHNA, CDR2 YNFKEQ, per germline. V shed 3 bases, J shed 4 bases, and the junction held 2 bases outside the gene matches. This chain's CDR3 is CASSQSSGRYEQYF. Written as DNA, the CDR3 is TGTGCCAGCAGCCAGTCTAGCGGGAGGTACGAGCAGTACTTC.

V gene TRBV7-8 combines with J gene TRBJ1-4; unclear D gene. V lost 3 bases and J lost 5, with 10 bases in between. This CDR3 is 14 amino acids long. CDR1 and CDR2 (germline): SGHVS, FQNEAQ. In DNA form, the CDR3 reads TGTGCCAGCAGCTTTACCTCCCTGAATGAAAAACTGTTTTTT. Its translation: CASSFTSLNEKLFF.

The chain has TRBV4-2 and TRBJ2-2, with 14 bases identical to TRBD2. Germline V gene data show CDR1 as LGHNA and CDR2 as YNFKEQ. The trim removed 4 bases at V and 6 bases at J, leaving 10 bases unmatched. This CDR3 spans 18 amino acids. For the CDR3, the DNA is TGTGCCAGCAGCCGGTCCGGGACTAGCGGGAGATTTGCCGGGGAGCTGTTTTTT. Translation: CASSRSGTSGRFAGELFF.

This clone was seen only a few times. CDR3: CASSPGQADTQYF. CDR3 DNA sequence: TGTGCCAGCAGTCCGGGACAGGCAGATACGCAGTATTTT. This chain links TRBV2 with TRBJ2-3, with 8 bases fitting TRBD1. J lost 4 bases, V lost 5 bases, and 2 bases had no gene match. The CDR3 has 13 amino acids. Germline lookup yields CDR1 SNHLY and CDR2 FYNNEI.

The CDR3 sequence is CAWSRPDTQYF. CDR3 bases: TGTGCCTGGAGTAGACCAGATACGCAGTATTTT. This chain connects TRBV30 to TRBJ2-3; D call uncertain. Germline V gives CDR1 GTSNPN, CDR2 SVGIG (reference sequence). The CDR3 totals 11 residues. The ends were cut back, 2 bases at V and 4 bases at J, with 4 bases in the middle.

The CDR3 is CASSYTGQSTDTQYF. CDR3 in DNA: TGTGCCAGCAGCTATACGGGACAGAGCACAGATACGCAGTATTTT. The genes are TRBV5-6 and TRBJ2-3; 7 bases line up with TRBD1. Germline CDR1 SGHDT, CDR2 YYEEEE. This CDR3 has 15 amino acids. Trimming at V came to 3 bases and at J to 0 bases, leaving 4 bases not matched to a gene.

This clone was counted a few times. V gene TRBV5-1 combines with J gene TRBJ2-1; unclear D gene. Germline CDR1 and CDR2: SGHRS and YFSETQ. The CDR3 has 14 residues. Trimming stripped 4 bases from V and 6 bases from J, with 14 bases between. The CDR3 coding sequence is TGCGCCAGCAGCCTTATGACCAGTGTCAATGAGCAGTTCTTC. This gives the protein CASSLMTSVNEQFF.

CDR3 nucleotides: TGTGCCTGGCGTACGTTCCTAAGACGGACCGGGGATAATTCACCCCTCCACTTT. Translating gives CAWRTFLRRTGDNSPLHF. The chain uses TRBV30 and TRBJ1-6; D gene uncertain. V lost 5 bases to trimming and J lost 5 bases, with 25 bases between them. Germline V CDR1 and CDR2: GTSNPN, SVGIG (reference sequence). The CDR3 is made up of 18 amino acids.

The CDR3 region is CAWTTKGTLKGGAFF. CDR3 DNA sequence: TGTGCCTGGACCACCAAGGGAACTTTAAAGGGGGGAGCTTTCTTT. The chain combines TRBV30 with TRBJ1-1; D might be TRBD1 (6 bases). This CDR3 contains 15 residues. Per germline, CDR1 GTSNPN and CDR2 SVGIG (reference sequence). The V gene lost 4 bases and the J gene lost 10 bases, with 25 bases spanning the gap.

The chain carries TRBV6-5 and TRBJ2-7; D possibly corresponds to TRBD1 (6 bases). V was clipped by 5 bases and J by 1 base, with 15 bases between them. The CDR3 sequence is 15 residues long. Germline CDR1 and CDR2: MNHEY and SVGAGI. The CDR3 reads CASSRYRDRSYEQYF. CDR3 sequence (DNA): TGTGCCAGCAGTCGCTACAGGGACCGATCCTACGAGCAGTACTTC.